This T cell receptor beta chain was sequenced in a study of Graves' ophthalmopathy and Graves' hyperthyroidism. Study results and caveats: With a specificity of under 85% and a sensitivity of approximately 68%, the model predicted ophthalmopathy progression. Cross-validated, the 13-signature model showed 87.88%/81.08% sensitivity/specificity, and 80%/75% in the test set.

This clonotype was recorded a few times. Its antigen remains unidentified. J gave up 6 bases and V 1 base, and 6 bases lay outside the gene matches. The germline V gene encodes CDR1 SNHLY and CDR2 FYNNEI. The CDR3 is made up of 15 amino acids. The sequenced template was RNA, covering the TCR beta CDR3 region. HTBI-primed RT-PCR formed the first round, and a multiplex PCR formed the second. MiXCR, applied by TCRdb to the multiplex PCR reads, yields one record per CDR3 protein. The profile shows about 230,000 distinct CDR3 sequences, 45% of them singletons. V usage is TRBV2 and J usage is TRBJ1-5, with 7 bases that match TRBD1. Specimen: peripheral blood. This clonotype originated in an adult man with Graves' ophthalmopathy. The CDR3 region is CASSEEGARGQPQHF. The CDR3 DNA reads as TGTGCCAGCAGTGAAGAGGGGGCGCGGGGTCAGCCCCAGCATTTT. The full variable domain, rest sourced from reference TRBV2 and TRBJ1-5, is EPEVTQTPSHQVTQMGQEVILRCVPISNHLYFYWYRQILGQKVEFLVSFYNNEISEKSEIFDDQFSVERPDGSNFTLKIRSTKLEDSAMYFCASSEEGARGQPQHFGDGTRLSIL.